This note documents a single TCR beta chain sequence. The record originates from a study of technical replicates of blood from four donors. This table comes from immunoSEQ multiplex PCR, and its TCRdb copy is limited to in-frame clones, with some not included. The profile shows around 62,000 clones, roughly 97% of them singletons. The receptor was isolated from a human donor in good health. The sequencing sample was made of T cells isolated from PBMCs.

The CDR3 sequence: CASSLFVDTEAFF. CDR3 nucleotides: TGTGCCAGCAGCTTATTCGTTGACACTGAAGCTTTCTTT. The rearrangement links TRBV11-2 to TRBJ1-1; D not certain. The length of the CDR3 is 13 residues. V lost 2 bases and J 3 bases, leaving 7 bases between the germline ends. Germline loops: CDR1 SGHAT, CDR2 FQNNGV.